These 30 T cell receptor beta chains were sequenced from one sample in a study of blood T cell repertoires in COVID-19. Clones were read by immunoSEQ multiplex PCR, and TCRdb kept only the in-frame ones, dropping some. Found here are 100,000 to 150,000 clones, approximately 80% of them singletons; the top ten hold about 12%. Specimen: peripheral blood. These receptors were collected from a human donor in a cohort sampled during active COVID-19.

The chain joins TRBV14 to TRBJ2-1, with TRBD2 identical over 12 bases. V trimming: 5 bases; J trimming: 2 bases; junction bases outside the gene matches: 19. The CDR3 extends over 21 amino acids. Per the germline V gene, CDR1 is SGHDN and CDR2 is FVKESK. Written as DNA, the CDR3 is TGTGCCAGCAGCAGGGGATCTTCTAGCGGGGGGGCCGAATTGACCTACAATGAGCAGTTCTTC. It encodes CASSRGSSSGGAELTYNEQFF. The variable domain in full, completed from reference TRBV14 and TRBJ2-1, reads EAGVTQFPSHSVIEKGQTVTLRCDPISGHDNLYWYRRVMGKEIKFLLHFVKESKQDESGMPNNRFLAERTGGTYSTLKVQPAELEDSGVYFCASSRGSSSGGAELTYNEQFFGPGTRLTVL.

The rearrangement uses TRBV7-9 and TRBJ2-2, with D possibly TRBD2 on 5 matching bases. The CDR3 consists of 17 residues. Deletions cut 5 bases from V and 3 bases from J, with 19 bases between. The germline V gene encodes CDR1 SEHNR and CDR2 FQNEAQ (reference sequence). CDR3 in DNA: TGTGCCAGCAGCCCCGGCGGTGCAGCGGTATACACCGGGGAGCTGTTTTTT. Protein product: CASSPGGAAVYTGELFF.

The chain links TRBV5-1 to TRBJ1-2, with 7 positions matching TRBD1. Unmatched junction bases numbered 4, after V lost 4 bases and J lost 4 bases. Germline V gene lookup returns CDR1 SGHRS and CDR2 YFSETQ. This CDR3 spans 13 amino acids. The CDR3 is CASSDGTVYGYTF. For the CDR3, the DNA is TGCGCCAGCAGCGATGGGACAGTCTATGGCTACACCTTC.

The rearrangement uses TRBV19 and TRBJ1-4; D remains unclear. The CDR3 spans 15 residues. The germline CDR1 and CDR2 sequences are LNHDA and SQIVND (reference sequence). Trimming shortened V by 7 bases and J by 0 bases, and 12 bases separated the two germline ends. The CDR3 protein is CASTPGLATNEKLFF. The CDR3 nucleotides read TGTGCCAGTACCCCTGGCCTGGCAACTAATGAAAAACTGTTTTTT.

The chain recombines TRBV12-5 with TRBJ2-3, with D possibly being TRBD1 (5 bases). CDR3 length equals 13 residues. V lost 7 bases, J lost 4 bases, and 12 bases lay in between. CDR1 LGHNT and CDR2 FRNRAP come from the germline V gene. CDR3 in amino acids: CASVPGSPDTQYF. The CDR3 nucleotides read TGTGCTAGTGTCCCAGGGTCCCCAGATACGCAGTATTTT. Full variable domain (outside the CDR3, taken from reference TRBV12-5 and TRBJ2-3): DARVTQTPRHKVTEMGQEVTMRCQPILGHNTVFWYRQTMMQGLELLAYFRNRAPLDDSGMPKDRFSAEMPDATLATLKIQPSEPRDSAVYFCASVPGSPDTQYFGPGTRLTVL.

The CDR3 DNA follows: TGTGCCAGCACTCGGGACATACAAGAGACCCAGTACTTC. It translates to CASTRDIQETQYF. The chain joins TRBV18 to TRBJ2-5; TRBD1 might be the D (6 bases). Trimming took 8 bases from V and 2 from J, leaving 12 bases between them. The V gene's germline CDR1 is KGHSH and CDR2 LQKENI. The CDR3 extends over 13 amino acids. Full variable domain (rest looked up from reference TRBV18 and TRBJ2-5): NAGVMQNPRHLVRRRGQEARLRCSPMKGHSHVYWYRQLPEEGLKFMVYLQKENIIDESGMPKERFSAEFPKEGPSILRIQQVVRGDSAAYFCASTRDIQETQYFGPGTRLLVL.

This chain connects TRBV5-1 to TRBJ2-7; 11 nucleotides match TRBD2. The V segment lost 5 bases and the J segment 4 bases; nucleotides outside the gene matches: 14. Per germline, CDR1 SGHRS and CDR2 YFSETQ. The CDR3 is made up of 17 amino acids. The CDR3 sequence: CASSFIPSLAGEYEQYF. DNA of the CDR3: TGCGCCAGCAGTTTCATACCGTCACTAGCGGGGGAATACGAGCAGTACTTC.

The chain employs TRBV14 and TRBJ2-2; TRBD1 aligns across 9 bases. This CDR3 has 15 amino acids. Looked up from germline, CDR1 is SGHDN and CDR2 is FVKESK. J gave up 4 bases and V 2 bases, and 2 bases lay outside the gene matches. In nucleotides, the CDR3 is TGTGCCAGCAGCCAAACAGGGGGCCTCACCGGGGAGCTGTTTTTT. It yields the protein CASSQTGGLTGELFF.

This clone was seen more than once but under ten times. V usage is TRBV11-1 and J usage is TRBJ2-2; 7 bases are a match to TRBD2. Germline values: CDR1 SGHAT, CDR2 FQDESV (reference sequence). Unmatched junction bases numbered 5, after V lost 2 bases and J lost 5 bases. This CDR3 comprises 15 residues. CDR3 sequence reads: CASSLLGGMTGELFF. The CDR3 bases are TGTGCCAGCAGCTTACTCGGGGGGATGACCGGGGAGCTGTTTTTT.

CDR3 nucleotide sequence: TGCGCCAGCAGGACCGGGACAGCTTACGAGCAGTACTTC. It yields the protein CASRTGTAYEQYF. The chain combines TRBV5-1 with TRBJ2-7, with TRBD1 matching 7 bases. Trimming cost V 5 bases and J 4 bases; bases outside gene matches: 6. The CDR3 runs to 13 residues. Germline CDR1 is SGHRS and CDR2 is YFSETQ. Using reference TRBV5-1 and TRBJ2-7 for the parts outside the CDR3, the full variable domain is KAGVTQTPRYLIKTRGQQVTLSCSPISGHRSVSWYQQTPGQGLQFLFEYFSETQRNKGNFPGRFSGRQFSNSRSEMNVSTLELGDSALYLCASRTGTAYEQYFGPGTRLTVT.

This sequence joins TRBV14 and TRBJ1-1, with D perhaps TRBD1 (6 bases). The CDR3 consists of 14 residues. CDR1 is SGHDN and CDR2 is FVKESK in the germline V gene. V was shortened by 1 base and J by 4 bases, with 10 bases between the two germline ends. The CDR3 DNA reads as TGTGCCAGCAGCCAAGTAGGGGGGGGCACTGAAGCTTTCTTT. It yields the protein CASSQVGGGTEAFF.

The rearrangement joins TRBV9 to TRBJ1-1; 7 positions agree with TRBD1. There are 15 residues in the CDR3. Trimming took 3 bases from V and 7 from J; bases not matched to a gene: 12. CDR1 is SGDLS, CDR2 YYNGEE, per germline. CDR3 sequence reads: CASSAQSQGTVEAFF. CDR3 coding DNA: TGTGCCAGCAGCGCTCAATCACAGGGGACGGTTGAAGCTTTCTTT.

The chain recombines TRBV6-5 with TRBJ2-1, with D hard to call. Per germline, CDR1 MNHEY and CDR2 SVGAGI. There are 13 residues in the CDR3. V was trimmed by 6 bases and J by 5 bases, leaving 11 bases between them. The CDR3 sequence: CASRPTAHNEQFF. In nucleotides, the CDR3 is TGTGCCAGCAGACCTACTGCTCACAATGAGCAGTTCTTC.

CDR3 DNA: TGTGCCAGCAGCCCGAGCTCCTACGAGCAGTACTTC. It is translated as CASSPSSYEQYF. This chain joins TRBV7-8 and TRBJ2-7; D call uncertain. Trimming took off 5 bases at V and 0 bases at J, with 5 bases between the two ends. Germline-derived CDR1 and CDR2 are SGHVS and FQNEAQ. The CDR3 is 12 residues long.

The chain joins TRBV18 to TRBJ2-4, with 8 bases fitting TRBD1. In germline, CDR1 is KGHSH, CDR2 LQKENI. CDR3 size: 17 residues. Trimming at V came to 0 bases and at J to 9 bases, leaving 13 bases not matched to a gene. CDR3 DNA: TGTGCCAGCTCACCACCCTGGGCAGGGGGCATCGGGGGCATTCAGTACTTC. Protein sequence: CASSPPWAGGIGGIQYF.

This clone was found a few times. CDR3 nucleotides: TGCGCCAGCAGCTTAAGGGACAGCCTCACAATCCGCACAGATACGCAGTATTTT. Amino acid sequence: CASSLRDSLTIRTDTQYF. The chain uses TRBV5-1 and TRBJ2-3, with TRBD1 identical over 7 bases. CDR3 length equals 18 residues. J lost 1 base, V lost 2 bases, and 13 bases had no gene match. The germline gives CDR1 SGHRS, CDR2 YFSETQ.

The chain carries TRBV6-2 or TRBV6-3 and TRBJ2-3, with 12 bases matching TRBD2. V trimming: 2 bases; J trimming: 2 bases; junction bases outside the gene matches: 5. CDR1 and CDR2 (germline): MNHEY, SVGEGT. The CDR3 runs 17 residues. The CDR3, as DNA: TGTGCCAGCAGTTACCCGACTAGCGGGGGCCCCACAGATACGCAGTATTTT. It encodes CASSYPTSGGPTDTQYF.

The chain combines TRBV5-4 with TRBJ1-2; TRBD1 agrees at 7 bases. J gave up 5 bases and V 4 bases, and 11 bases lay outside the gene matches. This CDR3 has 15 residues. CDR1 and CDR2 from the germline V gene are SGHNT and YYREEE (reference sequence). Here the CDR3 reads CASSPSQGVEYGYTF. The CDR3 DNA sequence: TGTGCCAGCAGCCCCAGCCAGGGGGTGGAGTATGGCTACACCTTC.

This chain links TRBV28 with TRBJ2-7; D may be TRBD1 (6 bases). CDR1 and CDR2 from the germline V gene are MDHEN and SYDVKM. V was clipped by 4 bases and J by 3 bases, with 13 bases between them. The CDR3 has 14 amino acids. DNA for the CDR3: TGTGCCAGCAGTTGGGCCGGGACATACTACGAGCAGTACTTC. It is translated as CASSWAGTYYEQYF.

The chain combines TRBV6-5 with TRBJ1-5; 9 bases align to TRBD1. This CDR3 has 14 amino acids. With 6 bases clipped from V and 4 bases from J, the junction kept 4 bases outside the gene matches. Germline V gene lookup returns CDR1 MNHEY and CDR2 SVGAGI. In DNA, the CDR3 is TGTGCCAGCAGGGGAGGACAGGGGAATCAGCCCCAGCATTTT. Amino acid sequence: CASRGGQGNQPQHF.

The gene calls are TRBV6-6 and TRBJ2-3, with 7 bases identical to TRBD1. The germline V gene has CDR1 MNHNY and CDR2 SVGAGI (reference sequence). The junction had 5 bases not matched to a gene; V was cut back by 9 bases and J by 2 bases. CDR3 length: 13 residues. This chain's CDR3 is CASRDRDTDTQYF. CDR3 in DNA: TGTGCCAGTAGAGACAGGGACACAGATACGCAGTATTTT.

This chain joins TRBV5-3 and TRBJ2-1; TRBD1 agrees at 9 bases. TRBV5-3 counts as an open reading frame of uncertain function. This CDR3 comprises 16 residues. The ends lost 2 bases at V and 6 bases at J; junction bases unmatched: 9. The CDR3 nucleotides are TGTGCCAGAAGCTTCCCGGGACAGGGTGCGGCCAATGAGCAGTTCTTC. Its protein product is CARSFPGQGAANEQFF.

The chain is built from TRBV4-1 and TRBJ1-1; the D gene is possibly TRBD1 (5 bases). Germline V gene sequence: CDR1 MGHRA, CDR2 YSYEKL. The CDR3 has 15 amino acids. V dropped 4 bases and J dropped 3 bases, with 15 bases sitting between them. DNA for the CDR3: TGCGCCAGCAGCCGCCAGGCCTGGGGGGACACTGAAGCTTTCTTT. Amino acids: CASSRQAWGDTEAFF.

This rearrangement joins TRBV7-2 to TRBJ2-5, with a tentative D call TRBD1 (5 bases). The CDR3 extends over 15 amino acids. V was clipped by 4 bases and J by 9 bases, with 21 bases between them. The germline V gene encodes CDR1 SGHTA and CDR2 FQGNSA. CDR3 sequence: CASSSGARWKGAQYF. As DNA, the CDR3 is TGTGCCAGCAGCTCCGGTGCCCGCTGGAAAGGGGCCCAGTACTTC.

The chain links TRBV6-1 to TRBJ2-5, with D unclear. Trimming shortened V by 2 bases and J by 7 bases, and 26 bases separated the two germline ends. The CDR3 is made up of 18 amino acids. CDR1 and CDR2 from the germline V gene are MNHNS and SASEGT. CDR3 sequence reads: CASSESRRPGFPLGTQYF. The CDR3 coding sequence is TGTGCCAGCAGTGAAAGTCGCCGTCCAGGTTTCCCTTTAGGGACCCAGTACTTC.

The V call is TRBV5-4, the J call TRBJ1-1; 11 bases fit TRBD1. CDR1 and CDR2 from the germline V gene are SGHNT and YYREEE (reference sequence). The length of the CDR3 is 15 residues. V lost 3 bases to trimming and J lost 3 bases; unmatched junction nucleotides: 4. CDR3 coding DNA: TGTGCCAGCAGCTCGGCGGGACAGGGGGACACTGAAGCTTTCTTT. This translates into CASSSAGQGDTEAFF.

J is TRBJ2-2 and V is TRBV10-3; maybe TRBD1 (5 bases). V was shortened by 7 bases and J by 1 base, with 7 bases between the two germline ends. CDR3 length: 13 residues. CDR1 and CDR2 (germline): ENHRY, SYGVKD. As DNA, the CDR3 is TGTGCCATCACTGGACAGAACACCGGGGAGCTGTTTTTT. Translated, it gives CAITGQNTGELFF.

This chain links TRBV11-2 with TRBJ1-6; tentative D call: TRBD1 (6 bases). The germline gives CDR1 SGHAT, CDR2 FQNNGV. The ends were cut back, 5 bases at V and 4 bases at J, with 12 bases in the middle. The CDR3 extends over 15 amino acids. The CDR3 DNA reads TGTGCCAGCAGCCTACAGGGAACTTATAATTCACCCCTCCACTTT. It yields the protein CASSLQGTYNSPLHF. Combining the CDR3 with reference TRBV11-2 and TRBJ1-6 gives the whole variable domain EAGVAQSPRYKIIEKRQSVAFWCNPISGHATLYWYQQILGQGPKLLIQFQNNGVVDDSQLPKDRFSAERLKGVDSTLKIQPAKLEDSAVYLCASSLQGTYNSPLHFGNGTRLTVT.

This clone was seen a handful of times. The CDR3 sequence is CASTQDSASDEKLFF. The CDR3 region has the DNA TGTGCCAGTACGCAGGACAGCGCTAGTGATGAAAAACTGTTTTTT. The chain recombines TRBV19 with TRBJ1-4; possibly TRBD1 for D (6 bases). Between the trimmed V and J ends, which lost 7 bases and 6 bases, there was a span of 18 bases. The length of the CDR3 is 15 residues. The germline gives CDR1 LNHDA, CDR2 SQIVND (reference sequence).

The rearrangement uses TRBV4-3 and TRBJ1-1; perhaps TRBD1 as D (6 bases). In germline, CDR1 is LGHNA, CDR2 YSLEER. The length of the CDR3 is 18 residues. Between the trimmed V and J ends, which lost 3 bases and 4 bases, there was a span of 24 bases. CDR3 amino acids: CASSQYTAAGGLVTEAFF. The CDR3 DNA reads as TGCGCCAGCAGCCAGTATACGGCAGCGGGGGGGCTTGTCACTGAAGCTTTCTTT.